This entry lists 27 T cell receptor beta chains sequenced from one sample in a study of T cells in Graves' hyperthyroidism and ophthalmopathy (dated by TCRdb to the late 2010s). The library came from multiplex PCR. Sequencing instrument: Illumina HiSeq 2000. The TCR beta CDR3 regions were amplified from the RNA transcripts. The TCR CDR3 was subjected to a first round of RT-PCR using the HTBI primer set and the Qiagen OneStep RT-PCR kit. Clones were called with MiXCR by TCRdb after fastp trimmed the public reads at Q25, and only in-frame beta chains were retained. Every entry covers one CDR3 protein and lists the most common genes and DNA from its rows. For this sample the table gives about 480,000 distinct CDR3 sequences, of which 20% to 25% were detected only once. The biggest ten clones account for around 50% of the sample. The sequenced sample consisted of blood. The receptor source for this set is a woman aged 70 to 79 with Graves' ophthalmopathy.

In the case of this clonotype: A read error may explain this, as a much larger clone is one base away. The chain combines TRBV30 with TRBJ2-5; 8 bases map to TRBD2. Trimming at V came to 1 base and at J to 9 bases, leaving 13 bases not matched to a gene. CDR1 GTSNPN and CDR2 SVGIG come from the germline V gene (reference sequence). This CDR3 has 15 residues. In DNA, the CDR3 is TGTGCCTGGAGTGCCCGCGGGGGGCGCTGGGAGGCCCAGTACTTC. Its translation is CAWSARGGRWEAQYF.

In its sample, this clonotype was seen many times. This sequence joins TRBV7-2 and TRBJ2-2; D remains unclear. The length of the CDR3 is 16 residues. CDR1 and CDR2 from the germline V gene are SGHTA and FQGNSA. V was cut by 1 base and J by 0 bases, with 9 bases left in between. In nucleotides, the CDR3 is TGTGCCAGCAGCTTAGTTCCAGCCCCGAACACCGGGGAGCTGTTTTTT. Translating gives CASSLVPAPNTGELFF.

This sequence joins TRBV30 and TRBJ2-4; 9 bases match TRBD2. CDR1 is GTSNPN, CDR2 SVGIG, per germline (reference sequence). The CDR3 extends over 14 amino acids. Germline trimming cut 0 bases from V and 8 bases from J; bases unmatched to any gene: 5. Written as DNA, the CDR3 is TGTGCCTGGAGTGTAGAGGCGGGAGGGGACATTCAGTACTTC. Its translation is CAWSVEAGGDIQYF.

This clonotype was seen only a few times. The chain is built from TRBV12-3 or TRBV12-4 and TRBJ2-5, with D possibly matching TRBD2 (6 bases). Trimming removed 6 bases from V and 5 bases from J, with 13 bases in between. The CDR3 length is 13 residues. Written as DNA, the CDR3 is TGTGCCAGCAGGGGCACTGGGAGGGAGACCCAGTACTTC. Encoded protein: CASRGTGRETQYF.

The CDR3 nucleotides are TGTGCCAGCAGCCCGGATCAGCGCCTGTCCTACGAGCAGTACTTC. Protein sequence: CASSPDQRLSYEQYF. The V call is TRBV3-1, the J call TRBJ2-7; D gene unclear. Germline V gene lookup returns CDR1 LGHDT and CDR2 YNNKEL (reference sequence). The germline V and J ends were trimmed by 4 bases and 1 base, with 14 bases remaining between them. This CDR3 is 15 amino acids long.

Only a few counts were recorded for this clonotype. This chain connects TRBV5-1 to TRBJ1-2, with D perhaps matching TRBD1 (6 bases). The germline V and J ends were trimmed by 4 bases and 4 bases, with 17 bases remaining between them. Per germline, CDR1 SGHRS and CDR2 YFSETQ. The CDR3 length is 15 residues. In nucleotides, the CDR3 is TGCGCCAGCAGCAGTACAGGGAGGGGAGGCTATGGCTACACCTTC. It yields the protein CASSSTGRGGYGYTF.

The chain employs TRBV14 and TRBJ2-5; D ambiguous. Looked up from germline, CDR1 is SGHDN and CDR2 is FVKESK. V lost 1 base and J lost 14, with 14 bases in between. The CDR3 runs 12 residues. The CDR3 region is CASSQVSGRCYF. In DNA form, the CDR3 reads TGTGCCAGCAGCCAAGTGAGTGGACGGTGTTACTTC.

The chain carries TRBV6-2 or TRBV6-3 and TRBJ1-2; 7 bases match TRBD1. The CDR3 has 15 amino acids. V was pared by 5 bases and J by 2 bases, with 8 bases of the junction left unmatched. The V gene's germline CDR1 is MNHEY and CDR2 SVGEGT. CDR3 bases: TGTGCCAGCAGTACTACCCTGACAGGGAACTATGGCTACACCTTC. This translates into CASSTTLTGNYGYTF.

This clonotype was counted a few times. The rearrangement joins TRBV6-5 to TRBJ2-3; unclear D gene. There are 14 residues in the CDR3. Looked up from germline, CDR1 is MNHEY and CDR2 is SVGAGI. Trimming left V 0 bases short and J 6 bases short, with 10 bases between. CDR3 nucleotide sequence: TGTGCCAGCAGTTACTCCGAAGCCGGGGATACGCAGTATTTT. Its translation: CASSYSEAGDTQYF.

In regard to this clonotype: One end of the junction is discordant with germline, which a read error may explain. CDR3 nucleotides: TGTACCAGCAGATCAACTACCGGGACTAGCGGGGAAAACTACAATGAGCAGTTCTTC. As protein: CTSRSTTGTSGENYNEQFF. The V and J genes are TRBV12-3 or TRBV12-4 and TRBJ2-1; 13 bases align to TRBD2. The CDR3 spans 19 residues.

The chain carries TRBV9 and TRBJ2-7, with 10 positions matching TRBD2. CDR1 is SGDLS and CDR2 is YYNGEE in the germline V gene. The CDR3 is made up of 16 amino acids. V was clipped by 0 bases and J by 2 bases; unmatched bases: 5. The CDR3 sequence: CASSVEPSGRTYEQYF. The CDR3 bases are TGTGCCAGCAGCGTAGAACCTAGCGGGAGAACCTACGAGCAGTACTTC.

This chain joins TRBV6-1 and TRBJ2-7; D remains ambiguous. The V gene's germline CDR1 is MNHNS and CDR2 SASEGT. Trimming shortened V by 8 bases and J by 2 bases, and 16 bases separated the two germline ends. This CDR3 spans 14 amino acids. The CDR3 DNA sequence: TGTGCCAGCCTGTCACCGGGTCTCCCCTACGAGCAGTACTTC. The encoded protein is CASLSPGLPYEQYF.

There are many counts of this clonotype. The chain joins TRBV12-3 or TRBV12-4 to TRBJ1-6; weak D call: TRBD1 (5 bases). Trimming pared 8 bases from V and 7 bases from J, leaving 12 bases between. There are 13 residues in the CDR3. CDR3: CASGDGGNSPLHF. Written as DNA, the CDR3 is TGTGCCAGCGGGGACGGGGGGAATTCACCCCTCCACTTT.

This clonotype was found many times. This chain joins TRBV6-1 and TRBJ1-5, with D unclear. CDR1 and CDR2 (germline): MNHNS, SASEGT. This CDR3 has 12 residues. Trimming stripped 2 bases from V and 3 bases from J, with 2 bases between. This CDR3 is CASSEYNQPQHF. The CDR3 DNA sequence: TGTGCCAGCAGTGAATACAATCAGCCCCAGCATTTT.

The CDR3 spells CASRPASGSTEQYF. Here the CDR3 DNA reads TGTGCCAGCAGACCGGCTAGCGGGAGTACCGAGCAGTACTTC. This chain uses TRBV6-1 with TRBJ2-7; 10 bases align to TRBD2. Germline CDR1 and CDR2: MNHNS and SASEGT. CDR3 length: 14 amino acids. V was clipped by 6 bases and J by 6 bases; unmatched bases: 8.

This clonotype was seen at least ten times. The chain is built from TRBV11-1 and TRBJ2-7; 8 nucleotides align to TRBD2. CDR1 is SGHAT and CDR2 is FQDESV in the germline V gene (reference sequence). The CDR3 is 14 amino acids. J lost 5 bases, V lost 5 bases, and 8 bases had no gene match. DNA of the CDR3: TGTGCCAGCAGCCCCGGACTAGCCAACAACGAGCAGTACTTC. This translates into CASSPGLANNEQYF.

This clonotype was counted at least ten times. V gene TRBV29-1 combines with J gene TRBJ2-1; no reliable D call. Germline lookup yields CDR1 SQVTM and CDR2 ANQGSEA. Trimming cost V 5 bases and J 4 bases, with 6 bases left between them. This CDR3 region has 11 residues. CDR3 amino acids: CSVRSYNEQFF. The CDR3 region has the DNA TGCAGCGTTCGCTCTTACAATGAGCAGTTCTTC.

V gene TRBV30 combines with J gene TRBJ1-6, with D possibly TRBD1 on 5 matching bases. Trimming took off 2 bases at V and 10 bases at J, with 9 bases between the two ends. CDR1 and CDR2 (germline): GTSNPN, SVGIG (reference sequence). This CDR3 has 12 amino acids. The CDR3 is CAWSQGQSPLHF. The CDR3 region has the DNA TGTGCCTGGAGTCAGGGCCAGTCACCCCTCCACTTT.

This chain links TRBV5-5 with TRBJ2-1; weak D call: TRBD1 (6 bases). V was cut by 1 base and J by 5 bases, with 16 bases left in between. Germline CDR1 SGHKS, CDR2 YYEKEE (reference sequence). CDR3 length equals 16 residues. CDR3 nucleotide sequence: TGTGCCAGCAGCTTGTTTCAGGGGATCCGACACAATGAGCAGTTCTTC. Amino acids: CASSLFQGIRHNEQFF.

The CDR3 DNA reads TGCGCCAGCAGCCCCGAAGGGCGTAACTATGGCTACACCTTC. The encoded protein is CASSPEGRNYGYTF. This sequence joins TRBV5-1 and TRBJ1-2; D is unresolved. The CDR3 totals 14 residues. With 4 bases removed from V and 1 base from J, the gap between germline ends came to 11 bases. The germline V gene encodes CDR1 SGHRS and CDR2 YFSETQ.

The chain recombines TRBV7-9 with TRBJ2-5; unclear D gene. V lost 3 bases and J lost 7, with 21 bases in between. This CDR3 spans 16 amino acids. Germline CDR1 and CDR2: SEHNR and FQNEAQ (reference sequence). The CDR3 is CASSFPTTGPHATQYF. The DNA of the CDR3 is TGTGCCAGCAGCTTTCCAACAACCGGGCCCCACGCGACCCAGTACTTC.

J is TRBJ1-4 and V is TRBV27; D is unresolved. Trimming took 4 bases from V and 5 from J, leaving 14 bases between them. Germline lookup yields CDR1 MNHEY and CDR2 SMNVEV (reference sequence). The CDR3 has 15 residues. In DNA, the CDR3 is TGTGCCAGCAGTTACGGGTGGGCAGTAAATGAAAAACTGTTTTTT. Translating it yields CASSYGWAVNEKLFF.

This clonotype was counted between two and nine times. The gene calls are TRBV9 and TRBJ2-5; 12 bases agree with TRBD2. Trimming cost V 3 bases and J 7 bases; bases outside gene matches: 7. Germline V CDR1 and CDR2: SGDLS, YYNGEE. The CDR3 spans 15 residues. CDR3 DNA: TGTGCCAGCAGCGACCGACTAGCGGGAGTGGGGACCCAGTACTTC. This gives the protein CASSDRLAGVGTQYF.

The chain is built from TRBV7-3 and TRBJ2-1, with 11 bases aligning to TRBD1. The germline gives CDR1 SGHTA, CDR2 FQGTGA. The CDR3 loop spans 16 amino acids. The junction had 10 bases not matched to a gene; V was cut back by 3 bases and J by 9 bases. The CDR3 DNA is TGTGCCAGCAGCTTGGGTCCGGGACAGGGGGGGGGTGAGCAGTTCTTC. Amino acids: CASSLGPGQGGGEQFF.

The chain links TRBV10-2 to TRBJ2-3; 9 nucleotides agree with TRBD2. There are 17 residues in the CDR3. V gave up 1 base and J gave up 3 bases; unmatched junction bases: 8. The germline gives CDR1 WSHSY, CDR2 SAAADI. CDR3 in amino acids: CASSEYFSGSVTDTQYF. DNA of the CDR3: TGCGCCAGCAGTGAGTACTTTAGCGGGAGTGTAACAGATACGCAGTATTTT.

This clonotype was counted at least ten times. V gene TRBV2 combines with J gene TRBJ2-2; 12 bases map to TRBD2. The V segment lost 5 bases and the J segment 7 bases; nucleotides outside the gene matches: 8. This CDR3 contains 16 residues. Germline V gene lookup returns CDR1 SNHLY and CDR2 FYNNEI. CDR3 sequence (DNA): TGTGCCAGCAGTCCCCTAGCGGGAGGGTCGAACGGGGAGCTGTTTTTT. Residues: CASSPLAGGSNGELFF.

Note on this clonotype: An end of the junction differs from the germline gene, which may be a read error. The chain has TRBV12-3 or TRBV12-4 and TRBJ2-3; D uncertain. The CDR3 consists of 11 residues. CDR3 coding DNA: TGTGCCGGCAGTTTATTGGATACGCAGTATTTT. Amino acid sequence: CAGSLLDTQYF.